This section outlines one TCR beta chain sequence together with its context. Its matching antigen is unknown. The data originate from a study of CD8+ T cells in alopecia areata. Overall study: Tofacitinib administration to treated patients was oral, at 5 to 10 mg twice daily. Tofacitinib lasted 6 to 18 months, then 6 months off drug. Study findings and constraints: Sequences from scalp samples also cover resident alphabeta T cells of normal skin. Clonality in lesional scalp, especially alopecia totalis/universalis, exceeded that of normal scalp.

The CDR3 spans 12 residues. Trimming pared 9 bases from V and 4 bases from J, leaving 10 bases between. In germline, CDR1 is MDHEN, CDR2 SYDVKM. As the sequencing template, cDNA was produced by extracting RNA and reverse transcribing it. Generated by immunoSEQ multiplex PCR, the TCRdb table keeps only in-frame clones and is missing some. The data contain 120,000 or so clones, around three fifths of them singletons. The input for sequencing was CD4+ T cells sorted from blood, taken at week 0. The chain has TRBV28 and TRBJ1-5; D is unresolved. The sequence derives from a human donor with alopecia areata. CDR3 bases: TGTGCCAGTGACCTCCTGAATCAGCCCCAGCATTTT. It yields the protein CASDLLNQPQHF.